These 20 T cell receptor beta chains were all obtained from the same sample, sequenced in a study of T cells in women clearing cervical HPV infection. Produced via immunoSEQ multiplex PCR; TCRdb's table is partial and in-frame only. This sample contains about 25,000 clones. The sequenced sample was blood buffy coat. Receptor source: a woman aged 18-70 years with a cervical HPV16 infection that either progressed to CIN3+ or cleared (not recorded which).

As to this clone: Germline and junction disagree at one end, which may indicate a read error. The same CDR3 arises from other DNA sequences in this sample as well. CDR3 in amino acids: CAWSPTRNTIYF. The CDR3 bases that were read are TGTGCCTGGAGCCCCACTAGAAACACT. The chain has TRBV30 and TRBJ1-3; D is unclear. The CDR3 is cut off 3 residues early in the read; its end comes from the germline J gene. This CDR3 spans 12 amino acids. Germline V gives CDR1 GTSNPN, CDR2 SVGIG (reference sequence).

Note on this clone: The CDR3 goes on 3 residues after the read ends, and that part is filled in from the germline J gene. The rearrangement joins TRBV29-1 to TRBJ1-1; 8 bases are a match to TRBD1. Germline V gene lookup returns CDR1 SQVTM and CDR2 ANQGSEA. The CDR3 extends over 12 amino acids. CDR3 amino acids: CSVGGQGLEAFF. CDR3 DNA, as far as it was read: TGCAGCGTTGGCGGACAGGGCTTGGAA.

In regard to this clone: The CDR3 end is not reached by the read, which stops 3 residues before it; the germline J gene fills it in. The genes are TRBV20-1 and TRBJ2-7; 9 bases are shared with TRBD1. J gave up 6 bases and V 4 bases, and 4 bases lay outside the gene matches. Per the germline V gene, CDR1 is DFQATT and CDR2 is SNEGSKA (reference sequence). The CDR3 runs 12 residues. The CDR3 reads CSATGQGFEQYF. The CDR3 DNA, read in part, is TGCAGTGCTACGGGACAGGGCTTCGAG.

As regards this clone: The sequenced fragment ends 3 residues before the CDR3 boundary, so the rest is inferred from the germline J gene. J is TRBJ2-7 and V is TRBV18; tentative D call: TRBD2 (6 bases). This CDR3 region has 14 residues. The V end was cut by 5 bases, the J end by 3 bases, with 14 bases between. Germline V CDR1 and CDR2: KGHSH, LQKENI. The sequenced part of the CDR3 DNA is TGTGCCAGCTCAGGCCGGGACTGGTTCTACGAG. This gives the protein CASSGRDWFYE. The whole CDR3 sequence is CASSGRDWFYEQYF. Supplemented by reference TRBV18 and TRBJ2-7, the full variable domain reads NAGVMQNPRHLVRRRGQEARLRCSPMKGHSHVYWYRQLPEEGLKFMVYLQKENIIDESGMPKERFSAEFPKEGPSILRIQQVVRGDSAAYFCASSGRDWFYEQYFGPGTRLTVT.

With respect to this clone: The read finishes 3 residues shy of the CDR3 end, and the germline J gene is used to complete it. The chain uses TRBV6-2 or TRBV6-3 and TRBJ2-5, with D perhaps TRBD1 (6 bases). Germline CDR1 and CDR2: MNHEY and SVGEGT. The CDR3 is 14 amino acids. The V and J ends lost 6 bases and 3 bases respectively, with 14 bases between them. CDR3 region: CASSPRTEKETQYF. Partial CDR3 DNA: TGTGCCAGCAGCCCGAGGACAGAGAAAGAGACC.

Comments on this clone: The CDR3 end is not reached by the read, which stops 3 residues before it; the germline J gene fills it in. J is TRBJ1-4 and V is TRBV19; D is uncertain. Germline V lookup: CDR1 LNHDA, CDR2 SQIVND (reference sequence). The CDR3 runs 14 residues. CDR3: CASSISSFNSPLFF. Incomplete CDR3 DNA: TGTGCCAGTAGTATAAGTAGTTTTAATTCACCA.

In the case of this clone: Read data end 3 residues before the CDR3 end; the end is taken from the germline J gene. This sequence joins TRBV24-1 and TRBJ1-5; D possibly corresponds to TRBD1 (6 bases). V was shortened by 7 bases and J by 5 bases, with 11 bases between the two germline ends. The CDR3 covers 13 residues. Germline CDR1 KGHDR, CDR2 SFDVKD. The sequenced part of the CDR3 DNA is TGTGCCACCAGCGTAGGGGGACATCAGCCC. As protein: CATSVGGHQP. The complete CDR3 sequence is CATSVGGHQPQHF.

As for this clone: The read falls 3 residues short of the CDR3 end, and the missing part is taken from the germline J gene. Additional DNA sequences in this sample encode the identical CDR3. The rearrangement links TRBV7-9 to TRBJ1-3, with TRBD1 as a possible D gene (6 bases). Germline V gives CDR1 SEHNR, CDR2 FQNEAQ (reference sequence). The CDR3 contains 13 residues. The sequenced part of the CDR3 DNA is TGTGCCAGCAGCCTGACGTCCCAGGGGAGA. This translates into CASSLTSQGR. The CDR3 reads in full as CASSLTSQGRIYF.

As concerns this clone: With the read ending 3 residues before the CDR3 end, the germline J gene is used to fill in that end. The V call is TRBV20-1, the J call TRBJ2-3; a weak D match, TRBD1 (6 bases). The CDR3 runs 13 residues. The germline gives CDR1 DFQATT, CDR2 SNEGSKA (reference sequence). The CDR3 bases that were read are TGCAGTGCTAGTCGGGACACCCAAGAGACG. It is translated as CSASRDTQET. Given in full, the CDR3 is CSASRDTQETQYF.

Notes on this clone: Read data end 3 residues before the CDR3 end; the end is taken from the germline J gene. The chain joins TRBV29-1 to TRBJ2-7; 7 positions match TRBD1. Germline V lookup: CDR1 SQVTM, CDR2 ANQGSEA. This CDR3 has 15 amino acids. V lost 5 bases to trimming and J lost 6 bases; unmatched junction nucleotides: 16. The chain's CDR3 is CSVSSPTGWGGEQYF. The part of the CDR3 DNA that was read is TGCAGCGTTTCAAGCCCGACAGGGTGGGGTGGCGAG.

With respect to this clone: Read data end 3 residues before the CDR3 end; the end is taken from the germline J gene. Distinct nucleotide sequences in the sample also encode this CDR3. The chain joins TRBV19 to TRBJ1-2; perhaps TRBD1 as D (5 bases). This CDR3 is built from 14 residues. Germline values: CDR1 LNHDA, CDR2 SQIVND (reference sequence). CDR3 bases read: TGTGCCAGTAGTACCGGGACTAGCGTTTACGAC. Protein product: CASSTGTSVYD. The whole CDR3 is CASSTGTSVYDYTF. Filled out from reference TRBV19 and TRBJ1-2, the complete variable domain reads DGGITQSPKYLFRKEGQNVTLSCEQNLNHDAMYWYRQDPGQGLRLIYYSQIVNDFQKGDIAEGYSVSREKKESFPLTVTSAQKNPTAFYLCASSTGTSVYDYTFGSGTRLTVV.

As for this clone: The CDR3 extends 3 residues past the end of the read, so its final part is completed from the germline J gene. This chain links TRBV7-2 with TRBJ1-6, with D hard to call. The germline V gene encodes CDR1 SGHTA and CDR2 FQGNSA. V dropped 2 bases and J dropped 9 bases, with 8 bases sitting between them. This CDR3 is built from 13 residues. CDR3 DNA, as far as it was read: TGTGCCAGCAGCTTACTCAGAAGTTCACCC. Encoded protein: CASSLLRSSP. In full, the CDR3 reads CASSLLRSSPLHF.

About this clone: From the germline J gene comes the end of the CDR3, since the read stops 3 residues before it. The chain is built from TRBV6-1 and TRBJ1-6; D unclear. The CDR3 extends over 14 amino acids. Germline CDR1 and CDR2: MNHNS and SASEGT. V was shortened by 1 base and J by 10 bases, with 11 bases between the two germline ends. Incomplete CDR3 DNA: TGTGCCAGCAGTGAAGAGGGCCGAGGGTCACCC. Its translation is CASSEEGRGSP. The whole CDR3 sequence is CASSEEGRGSPLHF.

The sequenced part of the CDR3 DNA is TGTGCCAGTAGTAGGAGTGGGACAGATTCCTACGAC. Residues: CASSRSGTDSYD. The full CDR3 sequence reads CASSRSGTDSYDYTF. This rearrangement joins TRBV19 to TRBJ1-2, with TRBD1 matching 7 bases. The read finishes 3 residues shy of the CDR3 end, and the germline J gene is used to complete it. Germline-derived CDR1 and CDR2 are LNHDA and SQIVND (reference sequence). CDR3 length: 15 residues.

A word on this clone: The read is 3 residues too short to cover the CDR3 end, so that end is filled in from the germline J gene. The V and J genes are TRBV7-8 and TRBJ2-2; the D gene could be TRBD1 or TRBD2 (6 bases each). CDR1 and CDR2 (germline): SGHVS, FQNEAQ. The CDR3 is made up of 14 amino acids. The CDR3 spells CASSLVRGGSPLFF. The sequenced CDR3 bases are TGTGCCAGCAGCTTAGTCAGGGGAGGTTCACCG.

Comments on this clone: Read coverage stops 3 residues before the CDR3 terminus; the germline J gene supplies the remainder. The chain combines TRBV5-1 with TRBJ1-1, with TRBD1 matching 7 bases. Germline V lookup: CDR1 SGHRS, CDR2 YFSETQ. The CDR3 totals 16 residues. V lost 1 base, J lost 1 base, and 7 bases stayed unmatched. CDR3 in amino acids: CASSLILGTANTEAFF. The DNA read from the CDR3 is TGCGCCAGCAGCTTGATTTTGGGGACAGCGAACACTGAA.

Concerning this clone: The observed sequence ends 3 residues before the CDR3 terminus, with the missing tail filled in from the germline J gene. This chain links TRBV20-1 with TRBJ2-3; 11 nucleotides align to TRBD2. The germline CDR1 and CDR2 sequences are DFQATT and SNEGSKA (reference sequence). The length of the CDR3 is 14 residues. The covered CDR3 bases are TGCAGTGCTACCATTAGCGGGAGGGCGGAGACG. Encoded protein: CSATISGRAET. The entire CDR3 sequence reads CSATISGRAETQYF.

Frequency places this clone as medium-sized. The DNA ends 3 residues before the CDR3 does, and the rest of the CDR3 is filled in from the germline J gene. The chain uses TRBV10-3 and TRBJ2-4, with 8 bases aligning to TRBD1. The CDR3 is 18 residues long. Germline V gene sequence: CDR1 ENHRY, CDR2 SYGVKD. The ends lost 8 bases at V and 0 bases at J; junction bases unmatched: 15. The sequenced part of the CDR3 DNA is TGTGCCATCGCCTATTACCCCGGGACAGGTTTAGCCAAAAACATT. This codes for CAIAYYPGTGLAKNI. The full CDR3 protein is CAIAYYPGTGLAKNIQYF.

Concerning this clone itself: Read data end 3 residues before the CDR3 end; the end is taken from the germline J gene. The chain combines TRBV5-4 with TRBJ2-2; 10 bases match TRBD2. This CDR3 spans 15 amino acids. Per the germline V gene, CDR1 is SGHNT and CDR2 is YYREEE (reference sequence). V was clipped by 5 bases and J by 5 bases; unmatched bases: 6. CDR3 DNA, as far as it was read: TGTGCCAGCAGTGCCGGGACTAGCGAAACCGGGGAG. Its protein is CASSAGTSETGE. The whole CDR3 sequence reads CASSAGTSETGELFF.

As concerns this clone: The CDR3 end lies 3 residues beyond the end of the read and is filled in from the germline J gene. The rearrangement links TRBV18 to TRBJ1-4; D remains ambiguous. The V end lost 5 bases, the J end lost 8 bases, and 9 bases lay between the germline ends. CDR3 length: 12 amino acids. Looked up from germline, CDR1 is KGHSH and CDR2 is LQKENI. Here the CDR3 reads CASSSRLEKLFF. CDR3 DNA, as far as it was read: TGTGCCAGCTCATCCAGGTTGGAAAAA.